These T cell receptor beta chains were read from a single sample in a study of PD-1 blockade in classical Hodgkin lymphoma. TCRdb's copy holds only in-frame clones and misses some; the assay was immunoSEQ multiplex PCR. Of some 28,000 clones in the sample, around four fifths are singletons; the top ten hold roughly 20%. The sample here was peripheral blood mononuclear cells (PBMCs), taken before the second cycle of nivolumab. Source of these receptors: a human donor with classical Hodgkin lymphoma. Both conserved end residues are part of each CDR3. Each record gives: clone size, J gene, D gene, V gene, CDR3 DNA, CDR3 protein. A D gene is named only where the DNA matches it firmly. Rows give clone size only sometimes, using once, few, many, or a class for an expanded clone.

NA TRBJ1-6 NA TRBV4-3 TGCGCCAGCAGCCAAGCCCCAGGGATGACACCCCTCCACTTT CASSQAPGMTPLHF
NA TRBJ2-1 NA TRBV10-3 TGTGCCATCAGAGACCCGGGACTTAGCTCCTACAATGAGCAGTTCTTC CAIRDPGLSSYNEQFF
NA TRBJ1-2 NA TRBV19 TGTGCCAGTAGTAACTCGGATAAATTCCTCTATGGCTACACCTTC CASSNSDKFLYGYTF
NA TRBJ2-2 TRBD1 TRBV7-8 TGTGCCAGCAGCCAAAACAGGGGATCGAACACCGGGGAGCTGTTTTTT CASSQNRGSNTGELFF
NA TRBJ2-1 NA TRBV4-3 TGCGCCAGCAGCCAAGGGGTAGCCGGGAATGAGCAGTTCTTC CASSQGVAGNEQFF
NA TRBJ1-2 TRBD1 TRBV10-2 TGCGCCAGCGGGACAGGGGGAAACTATGGCTACACCTTC CASGTGGNYGYTF
NA TRBJ1-1 NA TRBV28 TGTGCCAGCAGTTTCGGGGTCGGCACTGAAGCTTTCTTT CASSFGVGTEAFF
NA TRBJ1-1 NA TRBV7-2 TGTGCCAGCAGCTTAGAACCAGGGCTCGACACTGAAGCTTTCTTT CASSLEPGLDTEAFF
NA TRBJ2-5 NA TRBV19 TGTGCCAGTAGCCCGAGGGGGGGCGGACTAACCCAAGAGACCCAGTACTTC CASSPRGGGLTQETQYF
few TRBJ1-5 NA TRBV18 TGTGCCAGCTCACCAGCAGGGGGCAATCAGCCCCAGCATTTT CASSPAGGNQPQHF
NA TRBJ1-1 NA TRBV18 TGTGCCAGCTCACCACACAAGAACACTGAAGCTTTCTTT CASSPHKNTEAFF
NA TRBJ2-1 NA TRBV5-6 TGTGCCAGCAGCGGGGTAGGCAAGCTCTCCTACAATGAGCAGTTCTTC CASSGVGKLSYNEQFF
NA TRBJ2-1 NA TRBV7-2 TGTGCCAGCAGCTTATTTCAGGCCGAGCAGTTCTTC CASSLFQAEQFF
NA TRBJ2-7 TRBD2 TRBV7-2 TGTGCCAGCAGCTTGCTAGCGGGCGAGCAGTACTTC CASSLLAGEQYF
NA TRBJ1-1 NA TRBV18 TGTGCCAGCTCACCTCGGGCTTCGGGGATGAACACTGAAGCTTTCTTT CASSPRASGMNTEAFF
NA TRBJ1-1 NA TRBV30 TGTGCCTGGAGCGCCCACACCAACACTGAAGCTTTCTTT CAWSAHTNTEAFF
NA TRBJ1-1 NA TRBV6-6 TGTGCCAGCAGTTACAGGTCGGACGTAGCTTTCTTT CASSYRSDVAFF
NA TRBJ2-1 NA TRBV11-3 TGTGCCAGCAGTCCAGGGACTTCCTACAATGAGCAGTTCTTC CASSPGTSYNEQFF
NA TRBJ2-7 NA TRBV7-9 TGTGCCAGCGGACGGTCTACCTACGAGCAGTACTTC CASGRSTYEQYF
once TRBJ2-1 NA TRBV5-6 TGTGCCAGCCGACTAGGGGGGATCCTCTCCTACAATGAGCAGTTCTTC CASRLGGILSYNEQFF
NA TRBJ2-5 NA TRBV27 TGTGCCAGCAGTCGCAAACCCCGGGCTGCTGTGACACCCGACCAAGAGACCCAGTACTTC CASSRKPRAAVTPDQETQYF
NA TRBJ2-3 NA TRBV28 TGTGCCAGCAGTTTTAGGACTCGGACCGCTAGCACAGATACGCAGTATTTT CASSFRTRTASTDTQYF
NA TRBJ2-5 NA TRBV5-6 TGTGCCAGCAGCTTGGTGACAGGTAGTGGAGAGACCCAGTACTTC CASSLVTGSGETQYF
NA TRBJ2-5 NA TRBV9 TGTGCCAGCAGCGCCGGGGAGGCGGGGACCCCTCAGTACTTC CASSAGEAGTPQYF
few TRBJ1-1 NA TRBV11-1 TGTGCCAGCCGCGCGCGTCGTGCGGCTGGAGTTCCCGGCATAGCTTTCTTT CASRARRAAGVPGIAFF
few TRBJ2-7 NA TRBV19 TGTGCCAGCCTATCACCGAACTCCTACGAGCAGTACTTC CASLSPNSYEQYF
NA TRBJ1-2 NA TRBV2 TGTGCCAGCAGGGGGTATGGCTACACCTTC CASRGYGYTF
few TRBJ1-5 TRBD1 TRBV27 TGTGCCAGCAGTTTTTCAGGGGGGAATCAGCCCCAGCATTTT CASSFSGGNQPQHF
NA TRBJ1-1 NA TRBV10-2 TGCGCCAGCAGACCACTCCAATGGAGTGAAGCTTTCTTT CASRPLQWSEAFF
NA TRBJ2-2 NA TRBV5-1 TGCGCCAGCAGCTTGGCACCAGGGAGTGACACCGGGGAGCTGTTTTTT CASSLAPGSDTGELFF
NA TRBJ2-1 NA TRBV4-3 TGCGCCAGCAGCCTCCTTCTGTGGGGGCTCAGTCCCTTTGAGCAGTTCTTC CASSLLLWGLSPFEQFF
NA TRBJ1-5 NA TRBV19 TGTGCCAGTAGTTCCCCGACAGGCGCAAATCAGCCCCAGCATTTT CASSSPTGANQPQHF
NA TRBJ2-2 NA TRBV10-3 TGTGCCATCAGTGCGACAGCGAACACCGGGGAGCTGTTTTTT CAISATANTGELFF
NA TRBJ2-3 TRBD2 TRBV5-4 TGTGCCAGCAGCAGCGCTAGCGGAGGAATGCATACGCAGTATTTT CASSSASGGMHTQYF
NA TRBJ2-7 NA TRBV7-9 TGTGCCAGCAGCTCTGGGGGAGAGCAGTACTTC CASSSGGEQYF
NA TRBJ2-7 NA TRBV27 TGTGCCAGCAGTTTTAAGGGTTGGGAAACCTACGAGCAGTACTTC CASSFKGWETYEQYF
NA TRBJ2-3 TRBD2 TRBV28 TGTGCCAGCAACTTGTTGGGACTAGCCGAGGGCGATACGCAGTATTTT CASNLLGLAEGDTQYF
NA TRBJ1-4 NA TRBV30 TGTGCCTGGAGTGCCCATGAAAAACTGTTTTTT CAWSAHEKLFF
once TRBJ1-1 TRBD1 TRBV5-5 TGTGCCAGCAGCTGGGAAGGGGGACAGGTGAACACTGAAGCTTTCTTT CASSWEGGQVNTEAFF
NA TRBJ1-4 TRBD1 TRBV19 TGTGCCAGTAGGGACAGGGCAGGAACTAATGAAAAACTGTTTTTT CASRDRAGTNEKLFF
NA TRBJ1-1 NA TRBV7-8 TGTGCCAGCAGCTTAGTTTTTAACCCCGGAGGAGAAGCTTTCTTT CASSLVFNPGGEAFF
NA TRBJ2-5 TRBD1 TRBV4-2 TGTGCCAGCAGCCCGACTACAGGGGGCGGCGAGACCCAGTACTTC CASSPTTGGGETQYF
once TRBJ2-5 NA TRBV7-7 TGTGCCAGCAGCTTATTAGTGACCGGGGGCCAAGAGACCCAGTACTTC CASSLLVTGGQETQYF
NA TRBJ1-1 NA TRBV10-3 TGTGCCATCAGTGAGTCCCCAGGGAACACTGAAGCTTTCTTT CAISESPGNTEAFF
NA TRBJ1-5 NA TRBV30 TGTGCCTGGCATCCGGGGCGGGGTAGTGAGCCCCAGCATTTT CAWHPGRGSEPQHF
once TRBJ2-2 NA TRBV7-2 TGTGCCAGCAGCTTAAGCCAGGGAAACACCGGGGAGCTGTTTTTT CASSLSQGNTGELFF
few TRBJ2-2 NA TRBV11-2 TGTGCCAGCACCTCCGGGCGGGAGCTGTTTTTT CASTSGRELFF
NA TRBJ1-2 TRBD1 TRBV6-5 TGTGCCAGCAGTTACCGATCAACAGGGGTCTATGGCTACACCTTC CASSYRSTGVYGYTF
once TRBJ2-5 NA TRBV5-8 TGTGCCAGCAGCTTGGTAGGGCAGGGGGAGACCCAGTACTTC CASSLVGQGETQYF
NA TRBJ1-2 TRBD1 TRBV19 TGTGCCAGTAGCCCAGGACAGGGGACGTCCTATGGCTACACCTTC CASSPGQGTSYGYTF
NA TRBJ1-1 NA TRBV7-9 TGTGCCAGCAGCTTGGGAGGCGTCGGTGAAGCTTTCTTT CASSLGGVGEAFF
few TRBJ1-2 TRBD1 TRBV4-1 TGCGCCAGCAGGTCCCGTGGGACAGTGGCTAACTATGGCTACACCTTC CASRSRGTVANYGYTF